The TCR beta chain described here comes from a study of cytomegalovirus exposure and HLA in healthy donors. With V trimmed by 6 bases and J by 0 bases, 11 bases remained unmatched. Per germline, CDR1 LNHDA and CDR2 SQIVND (reference sequence). The CDR3 is made up of 18 amino acids. Generated by immunoSEQ multiplex PCR, the TCRdb table keeps only in-frame clones and is missing some. The sample consists of over 150,000 clones, about 86% of them appearing once. The chain uses TRBV19 and TRBJ1-4; 9 nucleotides line up with TRBD1. Sequenced material: PBMCs. The sequence derives from a woman aged 25 to 39 in good health and CMV-seronegative. CDR3 nucleotides: TGTGCCAGTAGCCTAACCGGGACAGGGTCAGCAACTAATGAAAAACTGTTTTTT. It codes for CASSLTGTGSATNEKLFF.